These 22 T cell receptor beta chains came from one sample sequenced in a study of blood T cell repertoires in COVID-19. The data were produced by immunoSEQ multiplex PCR, yet TCRdb's version contains in-frame clones alone and is incomplete. The sample holds 240,000 or so clones; 88% are singletons and the top ten take 0.8%. Sequencing was performed on peripheral blood. The receptor source for this set is a woman aged 30 to 39 with acute or convalescent COVID-19.

V usage is TRBV5-5 and J usage is TRBJ2-7; 8 bases agree with TRBD1. V lost 0 bases and J lost 3; bases outside the gene matches: 8. The CDR3 sequence is 16 residues long. Germline CDR1 is SGHKS and CDR2 is YYEKEE (reference sequence). CDR3 in DNA: TGTGCCAGCAGCTTGGCCGGGGACAGGCTTGGCTACGAGCAGTACTTC. Translated: CASSLAGDRLGYEQYF.

CDR3 nucleotide sequence: TGTGCCAGCAGCCCATCATGGGCGGGACAGGGGGTTCGGGAGCAGTACTTC. It encodes CASSPSWAGQGVREQYF. V gene TRBV14 combines with J gene TRBJ2-7; TRBD1 matches 11 bases. The V gene end was trimmed by 4 bases and the J gene end by 7 bases; junction bases not matched to a gene: 15. This CDR3 comprises 17 residues. The germline V gene has CDR1 SGHDN and CDR2 FVKESK.

This chain uses TRBV7-2 with TRBJ2-2; 15 nucleotides line up with TRBD2. V dropped 1 base and J dropped 7; count of bases not matched to a gene: 4. The CDR3 totals 17 residues. Germline V gene data show CDR1 as SGHTA and CDR2 as FQGNSA. The CDR3 DNA reads as TGTGCCAGCAGCTTAGTCGGACTAGCGGGAGGGTTCGGGGAGCTGTTTTTT. Translated, it gives CASSLVGLAGGFGELFF.

This chain uses TRBV4-3 with TRBJ2-5; tentatively, D is TRBD2 (6 bases). Trimming removed 3 bases from V and 5 bases from J, with 10 bases in between. Per the germline V gene, CDR1 is LGHNA and CDR2 is YSLEER. The CDR3 is made up of 13 amino acids. DNA of the CDR3: TGCGCCAGCAGCCAGGGAGGATCCGAGACCCAGTACTTC. Its translation is CASSQGGSETQYF.

V is TRBV19 and J is TRBJ2-7, with 12 bases identical to TRBD2. CDR1 is LNHDA and CDR2 is SQIVND in the germline V gene (reference sequence). J gave up 0 bases and V 2 bases, and 5 bases lay outside the gene matches. CDR3 length: 17 residues. Here the CDR3 reads CASSIIGLAGSSYEQYF. The CDR3 DNA reads as TGTGCCAGTAGTATAATAGGACTAGCGGGAAGCTCCTACGAGCAGTACTTC. The whole variable domain, remainder taken from reference TRBV19 and TRBJ2-7, is DGGITQSPKYLFRKEGQNVTLSCEQNLNHDAMYWYRQDPGQGLRLIYYSQIVNDFQKGDIAEGYSVSREKKESFPLTVTSAQKNPTAFYLCASSIIGLAGSSYEQYFGPGTRLTVT.

The chain joins TRBV12-3 or TRBV12-4 to TRBJ1-1; D is perhaps TRBD1 (6 bases). V lost 6 bases and J lost 6, with 11 bases in between. This CDR3 region has 12 residues. The CDR3 DNA reads TGTGCCAGCAGCTCAGGGGTGCCTGAAGCTTTCTTT. Translating gives CASSSGVPEAFF.

V is TRBV24-1 and J is TRBJ1-1, with D possibly TRBD1 on 6 matching bases. The CDR3 is 12 residues long. Trimming left V 2 bases short and J 11 bases short, with 11 bases between. Germline V CDR1 and CDR2: KGHDR, SFDVKD. CDR3 bases: TGTGCCACCAGTGATTCAAACAGGGCGGCTTTCTTT. It encodes CATSDSNRAAFF.

The chain is built from TRBV7-6 and TRBJ2-3; 10 bases align to TRBD2. This CDR3 region has 18 residues. Germline V CDR1 and CDR2: SGHVS, FNYEAQ. Germline trimming cut 2 bases from V and 3 bases from J; bases unmatched to any gene: 11. The CDR3: CASSLRGLAKRRTDTQYF. The CDR3 nucleotides are TGTGCCAGCAGCTTAAGGGGACTAGCGAAGAGGAGGACAGATACGCAGTATTTT. The complete variable domain, with remaining parts taken from reference TRBV7-6 and TRBJ2-3, reads GAGVSQSPRYKVTKRGQDVALRCDPISGHVSLYWYRQALGQGPEFLTYFNYEAQQDKSGLPNDRFSAERPEGSISTLTIQRTEQRDSAMYRCASSLRGLAKRRTDTQYFGPGTRLTVL.

The chain has TRBV14 and TRBJ1-2; a weak D match, TRBD1 (5 bases). Germline V gene data show CDR1 as SGHDN and CDR2 as FVKESK. Trimming left V 1 base short and J 1 base short, with 13 bases between. The CDR3 totals 16 residues. The CDR3 nucleotides are TGTGCCAGCAGCCAAGTTCGGGGAGGGGTTAACTATGGCTACACCTTC. Translating gives CASSQVRGGVNYGYTF.

CDR3 amino acids: CASSLALSSGSYEQYF. CDR3 DNA sequence: TGTGCCAGCAGCTTGGCGCTCTCTAGCGGGTCCTACGAGCAGTACTTC. The V and J genes are TRBV5-4 and TRBJ2-7; 8 bases are a match to TRBD2. The V segment lost 0 bases and the J segment 1 base; nucleotides outside the gene matches: 6. Germline CDR1 reads SGHNT; CDR2 reads YYREEE (reference sequence). There are 16 residues in the CDR3.

The chain recombines TRBV10-1 with TRBJ2-1; 14 positions agree with TRBD2. Germline lookup yields CDR1 WNHNN and CDR2 SYGVQD (reference sequence). The V and J ends lost 5 bases and 3 bases, in that order; junction bases with no gene match: 9. This CDR3 spans 18 amino acids. DNA of the CDR3: TGCGCCAGCAGTCCAGGGACTAGCGGGAGTGGAGGCTACAATGAGCAGTTCTTC. Protein product: CASSPGTSGSGGYNEQFF.

The rearrangement uses TRBV18 and TRBJ2-2, with D tentatively TRBD2 (5 bases). CDR3 size: 16 residues. V was shortened by 2 bases and J by 3 bases, with 13 bases between the two germline ends. Per germline, CDR1 KGHSH and CDR2 LQKENI. DNA of the CDR3: TGTGCCAGCTCACCAAGCTTGGAGAGGGACACCGGGGAGCTGTTTTTT. As protein: CASSPSLERDTGELFF.

This chain uses TRBV19 with TRBJ1-2; the D gene is possibly TRBD1 (5 bases). Trimming removed 11 bases at V and 4 bases at J, with 20 bases between. This CDR3 region has 14 residues. The germline V gene has CDR1 LNHDA and CDR2 SQIVND (reference sequence). The CDR3 DNA reads TGTGCCGCTACAGACGATACAGGACCCTATGGCTACACCTTC. It codes for CAATDDTGPYGYTF. Supplemented by reference TRBV19 and TRBJ1-2, the full variable domain reads DGGITQSPKYLFRKEGQNVTLSCEQNLNHDAMYWYRQDPGQGLRLIYYSQIVNDFQKGDIAEGYSVSREKKESFPLTVTSAQKNPTAFYLCAATDDTGPYGYTFGSGTRLTVV.

The chain carries TRBV27 and TRBJ1-5, with 8 bases matching TRBD1. This CDR3 contains 16 residues. The junction had 8 bases not matched to a gene; V was cut back by 5 bases and J by 2 bases. Germline CDR1 is MNHEY and CDR2 is SMNVEV (reference sequence). The CDR3 DNA sequence: TGTGCCAGCAGTCCACAGGGGGTACGGGGCAATCAGCCCCAGCATTTT. As protein: CASSPQGVRGNQPQHF.

V gene TRBV19 combines with J gene TRBJ1-5, with TRBD1 matching 7 bases. CDR1 LNHDA and CDR2 SQIVND come from the germline V gene (reference sequence). The ends lost 6 bases at V and 6 bases at J; junction bases unmatched: 8. The CDR3 covers 14 residues. CDR3 DNA sequence: TGTGCCAGTAGGCAAGGGGGCTTTTTTCAGCCCCAGCATTTT. It codes for CASRQGGFFQPQHF.

The chain joins TRBV2 to TRBJ1-4; no clear D. The CDR3 runs 14 residues. V gave up 4 bases and J gave up 7 bases, with 13 bases separating them. Germline V gene data show CDR1 as SNHLY and CDR2 as FYNNEI. CDR3 DNA sequence: TGTGCCAGCAGTGTTTCGGGTTTCATTGAAAAACTGTTTTTT. Translating it yields CASSVSGFIEKLFF.

The chain employs TRBV7-3 and TRBJ2-3; tentatively, D is TRBD2 (5 bases). The CDR3 totals 14 residues. The germline CDR1 and CDR2 sequences are SGHTA and FQGTGA. Between the trimmed V and J ends, which lost 5 bases and 0 bases, there was a span of 9 bases. The CDR3 DNA reads as TGTGCCAGCAGCCTTTGGACTAGCACAGATACGCAGTATTTT. It specifies CASSLWTSTDTQYF.

This sequence joins TRBV7-2 and TRBJ2-2; possible D gene TRBD1, 6 bases. Per germline, CDR1 SGHTA and CDR2 FQGNSA. The ends were cut back, 5 bases at V and 5 bases at J, with 15 bases in the middle. The CDR3 runs to 15 residues. CDR3: CASSPTVRGTGELFF. CDR3 bases: TGTGCCAGCAGCCCCACCGTAAGGGGGACCGGGGAGCTGTTTTTT.

The chain links TRBV11-2 to TRBJ2-7; TRBD1 matches at 12 bases. Trimming at V came to 4 bases and at J to 4 bases, leaving 14 bases not matched to a gene. CDR3 size: 18 residues. The germline V gene has CDR1 SGHAT and CDR2 FQNNGV. The CDR3, as DNA: TGTGCCAGCAGCTACCGGGACAGGGGGCTCCCACCCGATTACGAGCAGTACTTC. Protein: CASSYRDRGLPPDYEQYF.

This clone was seen a single time. The chain combines TRBV5-1 with TRBJ2-1; 9 bases agree with TRBD1. V trimming: 7 bases; J trimming: 2 bases; junction bases outside the gene matches: 13. CDR1 SGHRS and CDR2 YFSETQ come from the germline V gene. The CDR3 is made up of 17 amino acids. The CDR3 nucleotides are TGCGCCAGCGTAAACCCGACCGGGACAGGGCCCTACAATGAGCAGTTCTTC. It is translated as CASVNPTGTGPYNEQFF.

This chain joins TRBV27 and TRBJ2-1, with D perhaps matching TRBD2 (6 bases). The CDR3 has 17 residues. Trimming shortened V by 4 bases and J by 0 bases, and 16 bases separated the two germline ends. The germline gives CDR1 MNHEY, CDR2 SMNVEV (reference sequence). This CDR3 is CASSSPGGTSSYNEQFF. The CDR3 DNA follows: TGTGCCAGCAGTTCTCCCGGCGGGACGAGCTCCTACAATGAGCAGTTCTTC.

This clone was picked up one time. V and J are TRBV7-2 and TRBJ2-6; maybe TRBD1 (6 bases). CDR1 and CDR2 (germline): SGHTA, FQGNSA. Trimming cost V 1 base and J 0 bases, with 13 bases left between them. CDR3 size: 18 residues. The CDR3 coding sequence is TGTGCCAGCAGCTTAGGGTACAGGGTTGTCTCTGGGGCCAACGTCCTGACTTTC. Translated, it gives CASSLGYRVVSGANVLTF.